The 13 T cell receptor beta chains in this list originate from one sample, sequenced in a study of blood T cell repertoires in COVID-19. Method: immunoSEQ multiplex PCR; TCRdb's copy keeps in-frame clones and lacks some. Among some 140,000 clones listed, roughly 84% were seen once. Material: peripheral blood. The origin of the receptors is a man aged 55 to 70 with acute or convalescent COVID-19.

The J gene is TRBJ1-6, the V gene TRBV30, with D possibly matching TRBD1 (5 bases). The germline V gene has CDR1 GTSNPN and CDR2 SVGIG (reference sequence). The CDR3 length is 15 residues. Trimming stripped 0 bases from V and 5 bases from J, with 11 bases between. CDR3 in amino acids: CAWSVRVRDNSPLHF. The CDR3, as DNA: TGTGCCTGGAGTGTACGGGTCAGGGATAATTCACCCCTCCACTTT.

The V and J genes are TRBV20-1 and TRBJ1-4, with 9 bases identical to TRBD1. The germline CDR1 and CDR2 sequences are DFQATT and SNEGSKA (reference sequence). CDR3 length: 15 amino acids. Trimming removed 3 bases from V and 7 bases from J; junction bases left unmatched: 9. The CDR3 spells CSASITGGGGEKLFF. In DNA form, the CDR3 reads TGCAGTGCTAGTATTACAGGGGGCGGGGGTGAAAAACTGTTTTTT.

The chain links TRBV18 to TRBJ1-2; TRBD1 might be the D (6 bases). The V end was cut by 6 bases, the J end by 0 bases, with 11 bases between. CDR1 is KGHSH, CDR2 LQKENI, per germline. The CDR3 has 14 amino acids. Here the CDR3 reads CASSQDSTNYGYTF. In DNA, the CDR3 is TGTGCCAGCTCCCAGGACAGCACTAACTATGGCTACACCTTC.

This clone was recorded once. The CDR3 DNA reads as TGTGCCAGTAGTAGAGTCCGGGGTACGGGGGAGCTGTTTTTT. It translates to CASSRVRGTGELFF. The rearrangement uses TRBV19 and TRBJ2-2; TRBD2 is a possible D gene (5 bases). Germline values: CDR1 LNHDA, CDR2 SQIVND (reference sequence). The CDR3 runs to 14 residues. V was clipped by 4 bases and J by 8 bases, with 14 bases between them.

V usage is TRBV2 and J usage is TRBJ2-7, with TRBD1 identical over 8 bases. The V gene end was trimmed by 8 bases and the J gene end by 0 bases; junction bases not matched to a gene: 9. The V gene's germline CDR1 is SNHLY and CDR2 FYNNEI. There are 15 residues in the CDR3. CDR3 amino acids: CASRPGTGNSYEQYF. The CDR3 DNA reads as TGTGCCAGCCGTCCCGGGACAGGTAACTCCTACGAGCAGTACTTC.

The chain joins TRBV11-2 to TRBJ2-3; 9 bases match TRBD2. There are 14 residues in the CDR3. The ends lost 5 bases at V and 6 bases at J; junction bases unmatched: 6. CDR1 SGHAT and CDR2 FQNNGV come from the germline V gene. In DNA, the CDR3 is TGTGCCAGCAGCCCGGGACTAGCCGCCGATACGCAGTATTTT. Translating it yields CASSPGLAADTQYF.

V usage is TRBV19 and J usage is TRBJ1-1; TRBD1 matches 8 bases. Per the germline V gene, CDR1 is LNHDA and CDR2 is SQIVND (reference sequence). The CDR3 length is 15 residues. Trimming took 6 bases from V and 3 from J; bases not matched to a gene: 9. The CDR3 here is CASSAGQGWDTEAFF. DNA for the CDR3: TGTGCCAGTAGCGCCGGACAGGGATGGGACACTGAAGCTTTCTTT.

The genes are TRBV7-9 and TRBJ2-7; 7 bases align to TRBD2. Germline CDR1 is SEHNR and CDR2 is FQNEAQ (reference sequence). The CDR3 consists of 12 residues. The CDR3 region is CASSLDLAAPQV. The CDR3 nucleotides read TGTGCCAGCAGCCTAGATCTAGCGGCGCCCCAGGTC.

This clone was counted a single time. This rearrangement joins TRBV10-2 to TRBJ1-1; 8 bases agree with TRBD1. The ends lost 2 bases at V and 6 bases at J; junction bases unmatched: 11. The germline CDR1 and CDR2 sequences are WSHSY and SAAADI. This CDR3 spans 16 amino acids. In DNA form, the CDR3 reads TGCGCCAGCAGTGAGGGCCCCCGGACAGGGTTTCCTGAAGCTTTCTTT. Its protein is CASSEGPRTGFPEAFF.

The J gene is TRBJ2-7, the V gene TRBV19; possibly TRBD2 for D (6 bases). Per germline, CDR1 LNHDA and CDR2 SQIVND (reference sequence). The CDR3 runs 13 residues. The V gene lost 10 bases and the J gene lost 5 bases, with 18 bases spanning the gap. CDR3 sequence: CATSSSGRNEQYF. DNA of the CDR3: TGTGCCACCTCCTCTAGTGGGAGGAACGAGCAGTACTTC.

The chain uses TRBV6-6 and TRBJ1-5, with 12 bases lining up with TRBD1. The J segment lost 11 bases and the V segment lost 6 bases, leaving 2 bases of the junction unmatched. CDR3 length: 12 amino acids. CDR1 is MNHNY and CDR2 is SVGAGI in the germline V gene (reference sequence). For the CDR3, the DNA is TGTGCCAGCAGGGGGACAGGGGGCACCCAGCATTTT. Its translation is CASRGTGGTQHF.

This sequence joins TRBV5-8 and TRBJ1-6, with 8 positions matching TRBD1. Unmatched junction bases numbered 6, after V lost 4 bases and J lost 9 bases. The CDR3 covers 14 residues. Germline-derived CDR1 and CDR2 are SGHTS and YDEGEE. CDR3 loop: CASSPRQGSSPLHF. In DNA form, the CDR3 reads TGTGCCAGCAGCCCCCGACAGGGGAGTTCACCCCTCCACTTT. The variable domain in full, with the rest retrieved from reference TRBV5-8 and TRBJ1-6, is EAGVTQSPTHLIKTRGQQATLRCSPISGHTSVYWYQQALGLGLQFLLWYDEGEERNRGNFPPRFSGRQFPNYSSELNVNALELEDSALYLCASSPRQGSSPLHFGNGTRLTVT.

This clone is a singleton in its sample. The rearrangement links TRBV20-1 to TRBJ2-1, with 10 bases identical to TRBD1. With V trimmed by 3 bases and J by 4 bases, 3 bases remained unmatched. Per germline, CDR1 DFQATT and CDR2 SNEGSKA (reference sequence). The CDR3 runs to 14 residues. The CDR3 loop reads CSASRTGGYNEQFF. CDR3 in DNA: TGCAGTGCTAGTAGGACAGGGGGGTACAATGAGCAGTTCTTC.